What follows describes a single T cell receptor beta chain. It lacks a known antigen. There are no base qualities to consult, and no much larger clone falls within one base. This sample includes further DNA sequences coding for the same CDR3. Deep-level sequencing, with a detection sensitivity of one cell in 200,000, was applied to the ex vivo total memory CD4+ samples. The QIAamp DNA Micro Kit was used to extract genomic DNA from cell pellets, and spectrophotometry was used to check the DNA quantity and purity. TCR Vbeta CDR3 regions were amplified with the immunoSEQ multiplex PCR assay. Sequencing of amplicons was performed on the Illumina HiSeq platform. The retrieved sequences were 87 nucleotides long and included the CDR3 region. From the authors' description of their analysis: A clonotype was defined as a unique productive TCR Vbeta nucleotide sequence, quantified by productive template frequency from ImmunoSEQ Analyzer V3.0. A threshold at the top 5th percentile of each frequency-ranked repertoire was used to define expanded clonotypes. Repertoire overlap was calculated as Chao-Jaccard with the R package fossil and was visualized by nonmetric multidimensional scaling with the R package MASS. Held by TCRdb, this immuneACCESS table contains in-frame sequences only and omits some clones. Under half of the omission traces to an unresolved V gene where checked; the cause of the rest is unknown. That table furnishes V, J and clone size, whereas the DNA furnished D and trimming. Present in this sample are about 29,000 clones, 82% of which were seen just once. About 1.5% of the sample is taken by the ten largest.

This entry comes from a study of human CD4 T cells and Enterobacteriaceae (dated by TCRdb to the early 2020s). Memory CD4+ T cells, defined as all CD4+ cells except CD45RA+CCR7+CD95- naive cells, were FACS-sorted on a FACSAria III to over 95% purity. Blood from healthy donors was obtained from blood donation centers in Switzerland. Total CD4+ T cells and monocytes were enriched by positive selection with CD4 and CD14 magnetic microbeads. CD8+, CD14+, CD16+, CD56+, CD19+ and CD25-bright cells were excluded before sorting. In a couple of blood donors, total memory CD4+ T cells were sequenced directly ex vivo to assess in vivo expansion of bacteria-reactive clonotypes. Peripheral blood mononuclear cells were isolated from donor blood using Ficoll-Paque Plus. The CDR3 covers 15 residues, taking in both the cysteine and the phenylalanine. Left in the record is the CDR3 DNA by itself, 45 bases read in frame from the first base. Between the V and J ends, shortened by 5 bases and 0 bases respectively, the junction contains 13 bases. CDR1 and CDR2, per the germline V gene (reference sequence), are SEHNR and FQNEAQ.

On the study overall, not on this receptor specifically: Ex vivo, broadly cross-reactive clonotypes were observed to appear more expanded than specific clonotypes, with about 55% of the 19 and 21 of 34 being found within the top 5%. The only basis for inferring the reactivity of ex vivo clonotypes was matching nucleotide sequences to CFSE-low cultures from the same donors.

The rearrangement joined TRBV7-9 to TRBJ1-1, with the identity of the D gene unclear. This TCR was recovered from a human donor in good health. Sequenced input: memory CD4+ T cells from blood. Read against the paper, the sample's cell subset or site label means: total memory CD4 T cells sorted directly ex vivo, unstimulated. The sequenced DNA: TGTGCCAGCAGCCCCCCCGGACGGATGAACACTGAAGCTTTCTTT. It translates as CASSPPGRMNTEAFF.